A single sample is the source of the 19 T cell receptor beta chains below, sequenced in a study of identical twins. MiXCR was run by TCRdb on the 5' RACE reads, yielding one entry per CDR3 protein. This sample has 400,000 to 550,000 distinct CDR3 sequences; roughly an eighth occur once, and the top ten carry approximately 0.98%. In addition, the sample was reused for a study of yellow fever vaccine responses in identical twins.

Material for sequencing was CD4+ T cells sorted from blood. The receptors derive from a young woman in good health.

This clonotype was seen a few times. The V call is TRBV19, the J call TRBJ2-1, with 10 nucleotides matching TRBD2. CDR1 is LNHDA, CDR2 SQIVND, per germline (reference sequence). V was clipped by 0 bases and J by 5 bases; unmatched bases: 7. This CDR3 is 17 amino acids long. The CDR3 here is CASSIDLLAGEHNEQFF. The CDR3, as DNA: TGTGCCAGTAGTATAGATCTCCTAGCGGGAGAACACAATGAGCAGTTCTTC.

This clonotype has at least ten counts. J is TRBJ2-3 and V is TRBV6-1, with 12 positions matching TRBD1. Trimming at V came to 8 bases and at J to 5 bases, leaving 5 bases not matched to a gene. The CDR3 has 14 residues. Germline CDR1 and CDR2: MNHNS and SASEGT. The chain's CDR3 is CASSGTGGRDTQYF. In DNA form, the CDR3 reads TGTGCCAGCTCCGGGACAGGGGGCAGAGATACGCAGTATTTT.

This clonotype was seen a few times. The chain combines TRBV10-3 with TRBJ2-1; D is perhaps TRBD1 (5 bases). The germline gives CDR1 ENHRY, CDR2 SYGVKD. V dropped 6 bases and J dropped 8 bases, with 8 bases sitting between them. The CDR3 totals 11 residues. CDR3 DNA sequence: TGTGCCATCAGGACAGTCGATGAGCAGTTCTTC. Translated, it gives CAIRTVDEQFF.

The chain recombines TRBV25-1 with TRBJ2-5; D possibly corresponds to TRBD2 (6 bases). Germline CDR1 MGHDK, CDR2 SYGVNS. There are 15 residues in the CDR3. V gave up 5 bases and J gave up 3 bases, with 16 bases separating them. The CDR3 DNA reads as TGTGCCAGCAGTTCGGGAGCAGGCCCAAAAGAGACCCAGTACTTC. Its protein is CASSSGAGPKETQYF. The variable domain in full, with the rest retrieved from reference TRBV25-1 and TRBJ2-5, is EADIYQTPRYLVIGTGKKITLECSQTMGHDKMYWYQQDPGMELHLIHYSYGVNSTEKGDLSSESTVSRIRTEHFPLTLESARPSHTSQYLCASSSGAGPKETQYFGPGTRLLVL.

J is TRBJ2-3 and V is TRBV29-1; 7 bases match TRBD2. Trimming at V came to 5 bases and at J to 1 base, leaving 3 bases not matched to a gene. Germline lookup yields CDR1 SQVTM and CDR2 ANQGSEA. CDR3 length: 13 residues. CDR3 nucleotide sequence: TGCAGCGTTTCCCTAGCGGGCACAGATACGCAGTATTTT. Protein product: CSVSLAGTDTQYF.

This chain links TRBV6-2 or TRBV6-3 with TRBJ2-1, with 13 bases matching TRBD2. The J segment lost 5 bases and the V segment lost 7 bases, leaving 5 bases of the junction unmatched. Germline loops: CDR1 MNHEY, CDR2 SVGEGT. The CDR3 sequence is 15 residues long. The CDR3 DNA sequence: TGTGCCAGCAATGAACTAGCGGGGGGGAACAATGAGCAGTTCTTC. It codes for CASNELAGGNNEQFF.

The gene calls are TRBV28 and TRBJ1-1; D remains unclear. The V gene lost 7 bases and the J gene lost 0 bases, with 9 bases spanning the gap. CDR3 length: 13 amino acids. Germline V gene sequence: CDR1 MDHEN, CDR2 SYDVKM. The CDR3 sequence: CASNSMMNTEAFF. In DNA form, the CDR3 reads TGTGCCAGCAACTCTATGATGAACACTGAAGCTTTCTTT.

In this sample, this clonotype turned up a few times. The chain employs TRBV9 and TRBJ2-3; TRBD2 matches at 10 bases. V lost 4 bases to trimming and J lost 11 bases; unmatched junction nucleotides: 7. This CDR3 is built from 13 residues. Germline V gene lookup returns CDR1 SGDLS and CDR2 YYNGEE. CDR3 loop: CASSKRTSGMQYF. CDR3 sequence (DNA): TGTGCCAGCAGCAAACGGACTAGCGGTATGCAGTATTTT.

This clonotype has a count of ten or more. The CDR3 DNA reads TGTGCCAGCAGTCTTCGAGTTGGGACTAGTCCCAATGAGCAGTTCTTC. This gives the protein CASSLRVGTSPNEQFF. V is TRBV12-3 or TRBV12-4 and J is TRBJ2-1; 8 nucleotides align to TRBD2. The V segment lost 5 bases and the J segment 6 bases; nucleotides outside the gene matches: 12. This CDR3 region has 16 residues.

The table lists this clonotype with a few counts. V is TRBV24-1 and J is TRBJ2-1; tentative D call: TRBD2 (6 bases). V lost 3 bases to trimming and J lost 3 bases, with 17 bases between them. There are 17 residues in the CDR3. Germline loops: CDR1 KGHDR, CDR2 SFDVKD. CDR3 in amino acids: CATSDGGKLAFYNEQFF. Written as DNA, the CDR3 is TGTGCCACCAGTGATGGGGGGAAACTAGCCTTCTACAATGAGCAGTTCTTC.

The V call is TRBV18, the J call TRBJ2-3; TRBD2 matches at 8 bases. This CDR3 has 14 amino acids. CDR1 is KGHSH and CDR2 is LQKENI in the germline V gene. V was pared by 3 bases and J by 1 base, with 0 bases of the junction left unmatched. The DNA of the CDR3 is TGTGCCAGCTCACCGACTAGCGGCACAGATACGCAGTATTTT. Amino acid sequence: CASSPTSGTDTQYF.

This clonotype was seen more than once but under ten times. The chain is built from TRBV20-1 and TRBJ2-7; 8 bases agree with TRBD1. The CDR3 totals 13 residues. Trimming at V came to 6 bases and at J to 2 bases, leaving 6 bases not matched to a gene. The germline V gene has CDR1 DFQATT and CDR2 SNEGSKA (reference sequence). The CDR3 bases are TGCAGTGCCTGGACAGGGTCCACCTACGAGCAGTACTTC. Translation: CSAWTGSTYEQYF.

The chain couples TRBV12-3 or TRBV12-4 to TRBJ2-6; the D gene is possibly TRBD2 (5 bases). The V end lost 6 bases, the J end lost 0 bases, and 12 bases lay between the germline ends. This CDR3 has 16 residues. CDR3 residues: CASRQTGSSGANVLTF. The CDR3 DNA follows: TGTGCCAGCAGACAGACTGGGAGCTCTGGGGCCAACGTCCTGACTTTC.

This clonotype was observed at least ten times. V gene TRBV29-1 combines with J gene TRBJ1-5, with D possibly TRBD1 on 5 matching bases. The germline CDR1 and CDR2 sequences are SQVTM and ANQGSEA. The CDR3 consists of 12 residues. Trimming removed 4 bases from V and 4 bases from J, with 8 bases in between. The chain's CDR3 is CSVGGNNQPQHF. The CDR3 DNA follows: TGCAGCGTTGGGGGGAATAATCAGCCCCAGCATTTT.

V is TRBV6-2 or TRBV6-3 and J is TRBJ1-1; 7 nucleotides match TRBD1. This CDR3 spans 14 amino acids. Per germline, CDR1 MNHEY and CDR2 SVGEGT. V shed 5 bases and J 7 bases; nucleotides not matched to a gene: 10. CDR3 in DNA: TGTGCCAGCAGTAAACGATGGGACAGTCGTGAAGCTTTCTTT. Translation: CASSKRWDSREAFF.

Many counts were recorded for this clonotype. The chain links TRBV29-1 to TRBJ2-7; possibly TRBD1 for D (5 bases). The V end was cut by 4 bases, the J end by 2 bases, with 12 bases between. The CDR3 sequence is 13 residues long. Germline V gives CDR1 SQVTM, CDR2 ANQGSEA. CDR3 loop: CSVAPGQTYEQYF. CDR3 nucleotides: TGCAGCGTTGCCCCAGGGCAGACCTACGAGCAGTACTTC.

This clonotype came up a few times. The DNA for the CDR3 is TGCAGTGCTAAGGGGCCGCCCCGCCTCTACGAGCAGTACTTC. It encodes CSAKGPPRLYEQYF. The chain is built from TRBV20-1 and TRBJ2-7; a weak D match, TRBD1 (5 bases). Trimming took off 4 bases at V and 3 bases at J, with 16 bases between the two ends. Germline CDR1 reads DFQATT; CDR2 reads SNEGSKA (reference sequence). This CDR3 has 14 amino acids.

This clonotype was observed a few times. The V gene is TRBV7-8, the J gene TRBJ2-7; no reliable D call. In germline, CDR1 is SGHVS, CDR2 FQNEAQ. CDR3 length equals 13 residues. Trimming removed 5 bases from V and 6 bases from J, with 14 bases in between. The CDR3 protein is CASSAVRTLEQYF. In nucleotides, the CDR3 is TGTGCCAGCAGCGCGGTACGGACCCTCGAGCAGTACTTC.

In its sample, this clonotype was seen a few times. CDR3 nucleotides: TGTGCTAGCGGACAAGGGGGAACGACCGGGGAGCTGTTTTTT. It translates to CASGQGGTTGELFF. The chain combines TRBV7-7 with TRBJ2-2; the D gene could be TRBD1 or TRBD2 (6 bases each). Germline V gives CDR1 SSHAT, CDR2 FNYEAQ (reference sequence). The CDR3 totals 14 residues.